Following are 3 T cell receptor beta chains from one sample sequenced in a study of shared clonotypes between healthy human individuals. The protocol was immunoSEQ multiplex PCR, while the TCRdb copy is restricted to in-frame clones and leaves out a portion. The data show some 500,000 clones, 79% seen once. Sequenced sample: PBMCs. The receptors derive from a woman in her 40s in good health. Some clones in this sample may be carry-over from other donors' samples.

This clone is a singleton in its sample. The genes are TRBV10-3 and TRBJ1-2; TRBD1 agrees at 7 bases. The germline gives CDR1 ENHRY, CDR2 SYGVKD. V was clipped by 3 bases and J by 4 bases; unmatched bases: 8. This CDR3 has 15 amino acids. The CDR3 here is CAISEGTEDLYGYTF. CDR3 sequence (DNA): TGTGCCATCAGTGAAGGGACAGAAGACCTCTATGGCTACACCTTC.

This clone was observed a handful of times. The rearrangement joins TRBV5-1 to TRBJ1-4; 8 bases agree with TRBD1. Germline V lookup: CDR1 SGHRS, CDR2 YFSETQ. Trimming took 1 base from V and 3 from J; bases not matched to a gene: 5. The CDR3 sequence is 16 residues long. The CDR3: CASSLTGTGSNEKLFF. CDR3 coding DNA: TGCGCCAGCAGCTTGACCGGGACAGGTTCTAATGAAAAACTGTTTTTT.

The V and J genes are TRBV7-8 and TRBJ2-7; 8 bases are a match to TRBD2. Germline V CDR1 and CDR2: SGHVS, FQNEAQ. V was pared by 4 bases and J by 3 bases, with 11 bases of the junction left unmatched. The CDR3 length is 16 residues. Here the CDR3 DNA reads TGTGCCAGCAGCTCTGGAGCGGGAGCAATAGTCTACGAGCAGTACTTC. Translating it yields CASSSGAGAIVYEQYF.